Described below is a single T cell receptor (beta chain) sequence and its context. Profiled with immunoSEQ multiplex PCR; TCRdb holds only in-frame clones, not every one. The table includes tens of thousands of clones, around 90% detected once. The sample originates from a study of T cell changes during pregnancy in multiple sclerosis. The origin of this receptor is a female donor with multiple sclerosis, enrolled in a pregnancy study. Sequenced here: peripheral blood, sampled before pregnancy.

The CDR3: CASSPSLMAGGGGGTDTQYF. The DNA for the CDR3 is TGTGCCAGCAGCCCAAGCCTGATGGCCGGGGGGGGCGGAGGCACAGATACGCAGTATTTT. The gene calls are TRBV9 and TRBJ2-3; 8 nucleotides align to TRBD2. Trimming took 4 bases from V and 1 from J; bases not matched to a gene: 20. CDR1 is SGDLS, CDR2 YYNGEE, per germline. The CDR3 is 20 amino acids.